One TCR beta chain is described in this entry. TCRdb re-called the RACE reads with MiXCR, one entry per CDR3 protein. The data show around 350,000 distinct CDR3 sequences, with 4.5% to 5.5% seen just once and approximately 8.2% held by the top ten. The record originates from a study of human T cells and chemical hapten exposure. The CDR3 runs to 16 residues. Trimming shortened V by 1 base and J by 5 bases, and 18 bases separated the two germline ends. Germline CDR1 and CDR2: LGHNA and YNFKEQ. Noted time point: pre-sensitization, week 0. Treatment here: therapeutic diphenylcyclopropenone sensitization with weekly scalp DPC.

The receptor's source is a woman aged 18-29 years with alopecia areata. Some clones in this sample may be carry-over from other donors' samples. J is TRBJ2-7 and V is TRBV4-2; tentative D call: TRBD1 (5 bases). Sequenced here: whole blood, sampled in connection with sensitization to the hapten diphenylcyclopropenone (DPC). The CDR3 loop reads CASSQASRVFFDEQYF. The DNA of the CDR3 is TGTGCCAGCAGCCAAGCTTCCAGGGTATTTTTCGACGAGCAGTACTTC.